Following are 30 T cell receptor beta chains from one sample sequenced in a study of blood T cell repertoires in COVID-19 (TCRdb year 2020). To prepare the library, the immunoSEQ multiplex PCR assay was applied. Sourced from immuneACCESS, this table was stored by TCRdb with only in-frame sequences that have V and J called. A share of the clones is absent; for the studies checked, an unresolved V gene accounts for under half, and the remainder has no known explanation. The sample table contains 100,000 to 120,000 clones; only one count was recorded for 70% to 90% of them. The ten largest clones add up to roughly 5% of the sample. Specimen: peripheral blood. Receptors originate from a human donor in a cohort sampled during active COVID-19.

The chain joins TRBV6-5 to TRBJ2-7, with 9 bases lining up with TRBD2. Germline values: CDR1 MNHEY, CDR2 SVGAGI. The CDR3 length is 14 residues. J lost 3 bases, V lost 6 bases, and 6 bases had no gene match. The CDR3: CASRTSGVIYEQYF. The CDR3, as DNA: TGTGCCAGCAGGACTAGCGGAGTTATCTACGAGCAGTACTTC.

A single count supports this clone. This sequence joins TRBV12-3 or TRBV12-4 and TRBJ1-1; possibly TRBD1 for D (5 bases). The V end lost 3 bases, the J end lost 3 bases, and 8 bases lay between the germline ends. The length of the CDR3 is 13 residues. The CDR3, as DNA: TGTGCCAGCAGTTTGGGGCTGGACACTGAAGCTTTCTTT. This translates into CASSLGLDTEAFF.

J is TRBJ2-2 and V is TRBV2, with 7 bases identical to TRBD1. Per germline, CDR1 SNHLY and CDR2 FYNNEI. The CDR3 runs 16 residues. The ends lost 8 bases at V and 6 bases at J; junction bases unmatched: 15. In DNA form, the CDR3 reads TGTGCCAGCTGCCGGGACAGCTCCCCGGGGCCCGGGGAGCTGTTTTTT. Encoded protein: CASCRDSSPGPGELFF. Drawing the rest from reference TRBV2 and TRBJ2-2, the complete variable domain is EPEVTQTPSHQVTQMGQEVILRCVPISNHLYFYWYRQILGQKVEFLVSFYNNEISEKSEIFDDQFSVERPDGSNFTLKIRSTKLEDSAMYFCASCRDSSPGPGELFFGEGSRLTVL.

The count of this clone is one. J is TRBJ2-5 and V is TRBV12-3 or TRBV12-4; the match to TRBD2 covers 7 bases. With 8 bases clipped from V and 5 bases from J, the junction kept 5 bases outside the gene matches. CDR3 size: 12 residues. The DNA for the CDR3 is TGTGCCAGCGCGGGAGCTGGGGAGACCCAGTACTTC. Translation: CASAGAGETQYF.

V and J are TRBV5-5 and TRBJ2-5; 9 nucleotides align to TRBD2. Germline CDR1 SGHKS, CDR2 YYEKEE (reference sequence). With V trimmed by 5 bases and J by 1 base, 9 bases remained unmatched. This CDR3 region has 16 residues. The CDR3 sequence is CASRFAREGPQETQYF. The CDR3 DNA follows: TGTGCCAGCAGGTTCGCGCGGGAGGGCCCCCAAGAGACCCAGTACTTC.

Here the CDR3 reads CASSYAADGSGNTIYF. The CDR3 DNA follows: TGTGCCAGCAGTTACGCGGCGGATGGCTCTGGAAACACCATATATTTT. V usage is TRBV6-5 and J usage is TRBJ1-3, with D uncertain. Germline lookup yields CDR1 MNHEY and CDR2 SVGAGI. The CDR3 has 16 amino acids. Trimming took off 2 bases at V and 0 bases at J, with 11 bases between the two ends.

The chain employs TRBV6-6 and TRBJ1-1, with 7 nucleotides matching TRBD1. Germline V gene sequence: CDR1 MNHNY, CDR2 SVGAGI (reference sequence). CDR3 length equals 18 residues. V was clipped by 5 bases and J by 8 bases; unmatched bases: 23. In DNA form, the CDR3 reads TGTGCCAGCAGTCTTAAAACCATGACAGGGCTCCCCTTCGTCGAAGCTTTCTTT. Residues: CASSLKTMTGLPFVEAFF.

The chain recombines TRBV7-2 with TRBJ2-2; D is possibly TRBD1 (6 bases). Trimming stripped 3 bases from V and 1 base from J, with 9 bases between. Germline CDR1 reads SGHTA; CDR2 reads FQGNSA. The CDR3 runs to 15 residues. CDR3 nucleotides: TGTGCCAGCAGCTTCCAGGGGCTGAACACCGGGGAGCTGTTTTTT. It yields the protein CASSFQGLNTGELFF.

This rearrangement joins TRBV27 to TRBJ2-3; 10 nucleotides align to TRBD2. The germline V gene encodes CDR1 MNHEY and CDR2 SMNVEV (reference sequence). With V trimmed by 2 bases and J by 4 bases, 6 bases remained unmatched. The CDR3 is made up of 16 amino acids. This CDR3 is CASSLGSGGVADTQYF. CDR3 in DNA: TGTGCCAGCAGTTTAGGCAGCGGGGGGGTAGCAGATACGCAGTATTTT.

The chain carries TRBV10-3 and TRBJ2-6; tentatively, D is TRBD1 (7 bases). This CDR3 contains 18 residues. V lost 9 bases, J lost 2 bases, and 23 bases lay in between. Germline V gene data show CDR1 as ENHRY and CDR2 as SYGVKD. The CDR3, as DNA: TGTGCCATAAGGGTGGAGGGGGCTTATGGCGCTGGGGCCAACGTCCTGACTTTC. It codes for CAIRVEGAYGAGANVLTF.

This chain joins TRBV18 and TRBJ2-7; 7 nucleotides agree with TRBD1. Germline V CDR1 and CDR2: KGHSH, LQKENI. V lost 2 bases and J lost 3; bases outside the gene matches: 4. The CDR3 spans 14 residues. CDR3 in amino acids: CASSPLGQIYEQYF. CDR3 in DNA: TGTGCCAGCTCACCATTGGGACAGATCTACGAGCAGTACTTC.

The V call is TRBV3-1 (or the pseudogene TRBV3-2), the J call TRBJ2-7; TRBD1 aligns across 8 bases. Germline V gene sequence: CDR1 LGHDT, CDR2 YNNKEL (reference sequence). With V trimmed by 4 bases and J by 6 bases, 2 bases remained unmatched. This CDR3 contains 12 residues. The CDR3 nucleotides read TGTGCCAGCAGCCTAGACAGGGGCGAGCAGTACTTC. Its protein is CASSLDRGEQYF.

V is TRBV6-5 and J is TRBJ2-2, with 10 bases matching TRBD2. The V gene's germline CDR1 is MNHEY and CDR2 SVGAGI. Trimming removed 4 bases from V and 4 bases from J; junction bases left unmatched: 3. This CDR3 is built from 15 residues. The DNA of the CDR3 is TGTGCCAGCAGTTCGGGACTAGCGAGCACCGGGGAGCTGTTTTTT. It codes for CASSSGLASTGELFF.

The chain joins TRBV30 to TRBJ2-1; possible D gene TRBD2, 5 bases. This CDR3 has 12 residues. The V and J ends lost 2 bases and 12 bases respectively, with 14 bases between them. Per the germline V gene, CDR1 is GTSNPN and CDR2 is SVGIG (reference sequence). CDR3 in amino acids: CAWSLLGSLQFF. CDR3 sequence (DNA): TGTGCCTGGAGTCTCCTAGGGAGCTTGCAGTTCTTC.

The chain uses TRBV5-6 and TRBJ2-1, with 7 bases aligning to TRBD2. CDR3 size: 16 residues. Trimming removed 0 bases from V and 1 base from J; junction bases left unmatched: 4. Germline CDR1 reads SGHDT; CDR2 reads YYEEEE. CDR3 sequence (DNA): TGTGCCAGCAGCTTGGTAGGGGACTATTCCTACAATGAGCAGTTCTTC. It codes for CASSLVGDYSYNEQFF.

This sequence joins TRBV27 and TRBJ1-6; 9 bases align to TRBD1. The CDR3 has 15 amino acids. Germline CDR1 reads MNHEY; CDR2 reads SMNVEV (reference sequence). After removal of 4 bases from V and 5 bases from J, the junction contained 3 bases not matched to a gene. CDR3 sequence (DNA): TGTGCCAGCAGTTCACAGGGGGCTCATAATTCACCCCTCCACTTT. Translated, it gives CASSSQGAHNSPLHF.

This clone has just a few counts. This chain joins TRBV6-6 and TRBJ1-3, with D possibly being TRBD1 (5 bases). Germline V CDR1 and CDR2: MNHNY, SVGAGI (reference sequence). The CDR3 loop spans 16 amino acids. V lost 2 bases and J lost 1, with 12 bases in between. The CDR3 region is CASSYGSKGSGNTIYF. In nucleotides, the CDR3 is TGTGCCAGCAGTTACGGAAGCAAGGGGTCTGGAAACACCATATATTTT.

The chain joins TRBV6-2 or TRBV6-3 to TRBJ2-5; D is possibly TRBD1 (6 bases). The CDR3 has 16 amino acids. V was cut by 1 base and J by 1 base, with 13 bases left in between. Germline CDR1 reads MNHEY; CDR2 reads SVGEGT. The CDR3 protein is CASSYLQGAIQETQYF. CDR3 in DNA: TGTGCCAGCAGTTACTTACAGGGTGCGATCCAAGAGACCCAGTACTTC.

CDR3 sequence reads: CASSEGQGAGQFF. CDR3 nucleotides: TGTGCCAGCAGTGAAGGTCAGGGGGCCGGGCAGTTCTTC. The genes are TRBV6-1 and TRBJ2-1; 8 bases agree with TRBD1. V lost 1 base, J lost 12 bases, and 5 bases stayed unmatched. From germline, CDR1 is MNHNS and CDR2 SASEGT. CDR3 length: 13 amino acids.

The rearrangement links TRBV5-4 to TRBJ1-2; 7 nucleotides line up with TRBD1. CDR3 length: 15 amino acids. Germline V gives CDR1 SGHNT, CDR2 YYREEE (reference sequence). J was trimmed by 6 bases and V by 4 bases; bases with no gene match: 12. The CDR3 DNA reads as TGTGCCAGCAGCACGCCGACAGGGCGGCCCCATGGCTACACCTTC. Translation: CASSTPTGRPHGYTF. The full variable domain, completed using reference TRBV5-4 and TRBJ1-2, is ETGVTQSPTHLIKTRGQQVTLRCSSQSGHNTVSWYQQALGQGPQFIFQYYREEENGRGNFPPRFSGLQFPNYSSELNVNALELDDSALYLCASSTPTGRPHGYTFGSGTRLTVV.

This sequence joins TRBV5-1 and TRBJ1-2, with D perhaps matching TRBD1 (5 bases). Trimming left V 4 bases short and J 1 base short, with 14 bases between. Germline V gene lookup returns CDR1 SGHRS and CDR2 YFSETQ. This CDR3 has 15 residues. DNA for the CDR3: TGCGCCAGCAGCCTAGCGACAGATTATAACTATGGCTACACCTTC. Amino acids: CASSLATDYNYGYTF.

The chain joins TRBV5-4 to TRBJ2-1; D possibly corresponds to TRBD2 (6 bases). CDR1 SGHNT and CDR2 YYREEE come from the germline V gene (reference sequence). The V gene lost 2 bases and the J gene lost 3 bases, with 18 bases spanning the gap. The CDR3 is made up of 17 amino acids. The CDR3 loop reads CASSFSVNGGGYNEQFF. The CDR3 DNA follows: TGTGCCAGCAGCTTTTCCGTCAACGGGGGAGGCTACAATGAGCAGTTCTTC.

This chain joins TRBV9 and TRBJ2-7; TRBD2 is a possible D gene (5 bases). V shed 4 bases and J shed 0 bases, with 14 bases lying between them. This CDR3 has 15 residues. Germline loops: CDR1 SGDLS, CDR2 YYNGEE. CDR3 in DNA: TGTGCCAGCAGCCAGGCCCCCAGCGGCTCCTACGAGCAGTACTTC. Its protein is CASSQAPSGSYEQYF.

Only a few counts were recorded for this clone. This rearrangement joins TRBV19 to TRBJ2-1; maybe TRBD1 (5 bases). The V end lost 8 bases, the J end lost 10 bases, and 18 bases lay between the germline ends. Germline V gene data show CDR1 as LNHDA and CDR2 as SQIVND (reference sequence). CDR3 size: 13 residues. CDR3 bases: TGTGCCAGTGCCGGGCAGGGAACGAGGGAGCAGTTCTTC. The encoded protein is CASAGQGTREQFF.

Only a few counts were recorded for this clone. V usage is TRBV4-2 and J usage is TRBJ1-2; TRBD1 might be the D (6 bases). This CDR3 is built from 14 residues. V was trimmed by 0 bases and J by 8 bases, leaving 13 bases between them. Germline CDR1 and CDR2: LGHNA and YNFKEQ. The CDR3 region is CASSQELGARGYTF. DNA for the CDR3: TGTGCCAGCAGCCAAGAGTTGGGGGCGAGGGGCTACACCTTC.

This clone was seen a few times. The chain couples TRBV11-2 to TRBJ1-1, with D unresolved. CDR1 SGHAT and CDR2 FQNNGV come from the germline V gene. Trimming took 1 base from V and 5 from J, leaving 8 bases between them. This CDR3 is built from 13 residues. The CDR3 here is CASSLGLRTEAFF. In DNA form, the CDR3 reads TGTGCCAGCAGCTTAGGGTTGAGGACTGAAGCTTTCTTT.

V is TRBV7-6 and J is TRBJ1-1, with D possibly matching TRBD1 (5 bases). The CDR3 covers 14 residues. V lost 5 bases and J 4 bases, leaving 14 bases between the germline ends. Germline-derived CDR1 and CDR2 are SGHVS and FNYEAQ. The CDR3 coding sequence is TGTGCCAGCAGCAGCCAGGGTAGCGGCACTGAAGCTTTCTTT. It is translated as CASSSQGSGTEAFF.

This chain uses TRBV2 with TRBJ2-5, with TRBD2 as a possible D gene (6 bases). The V and J ends lost 8 bases and 5 bases respectively, with 18 bases between them. Germline CDR1 reads SNHLY; CDR2 reads FYNNEI. The CDR3 covers 14 residues. The chain's CDR3 is CASRPRTSGETQYF. The CDR3 DNA sequence: TGTGCCAGCCGACCTCGGACAAGCGGGGAGACCCAGTACTTC.

This clone has just one count. The gene calls are TRBV5-1 and TRBJ2-2; 7 bases align to TRBD1. V lost 0 bases, J lost 4 bases, and 3 bases stayed unmatched. CDR1 and CDR2 from the germline V gene are SGHRS and YFSETQ. This CDR3 is built from 15 residues. CDR3 sequence (DNA): TGCGCCAGCAGCTTGGATAGGGGGCTCACCGGGGAGCTGTTTTTT. Protein sequence: CASSLDRGLTGELFF.

The V and J genes are TRBV7-3 and TRBJ1-1; TRBD1 might be the D (6 bases). Germline CDR1 and CDR2: SGHTA and FQGTGA. The CDR3 loop spans 14 amino acids. V was clipped by 0 bases and J by 4 bases, with 9 bases between them. The CDR3 sequence: CASSLTYRATEAFF. CDR3 nucleotide sequence: TGTGCCAGCAGCTTAACGTACAGGGCCACTGAAGCTTTCTTT. The full variable domain, in which reference TRBV7-3 and TRBJ1-1 provide the parts outside the CDR3, is GAGVSQTPSNKVTEKGKYVELRCDPISGHTALYWYRQSLGQGPEFLIYFQGTGAADDSGLPNDRFFAVRPEGSVSTLKIQRTERGDSAVYLCASSLTYRATEAFFGQGTRLTVV.